This TCR beta chain was recorded in a study of molecular identifiers for immune sequencing clone quantification (dated by TCRdb to 2016 to 2018). General notes on the study: For a replicate experiment, RNA from approximately 20,000 or 100,000 naive CD8 T cells was divided into five aliquots, and four of the five aliquots were sequenced. This methods study benchmarked molecular-identifier clustering-based TCR repertoire sequencing (MIDCIRS) and TCR RNA copy counting, using CD8 T cells to do so. The study at large found these results: Spiked-in Jurkat TCR RNA (about ten copies' worth), which is not part of the donor repertoire, was contained in the naive libraries. Identical TCR molecules sharing a barcode could cause highly expanded clone sizes to be underestimated. A single cell's worth of spiked-in Jurkat TCR RNA was reported detectable even among approximately 930,000 naive CD8 T cells. Without barcode sub-clustering, chimeric consensus sequences inflated TCR diversity; chimeras reached as high as 47%. Modeling gave about 3.2 recovered TCR RNA copies per cell versus around 10 by digital PCR, implying around 31% capture efficiency. In CMV-specific effector cells, clones with more than 20 RNA copies contained over 99% of molecules, whereas in naive cells such clones contained under 1% of molecules.

With respect to this clonotype: There is no known antigen for this receptor. This may be a read error, as it is one base from a much larger clone.

The germline V gene (reference sequence) provides CDR1 MNHNY and CDR2 SVGAGI. Taken from cysteine to phenylalanine, the CDR3 has 15 residues. The sequence is cut down to CDR3 DNA, 45 bases in frame from base 1. Libraries of naive CD8 T cells were generated from roughly 21,000 to 960,000 sorted cells, with 10%, 30% or 50% of the purified RNA used. On a BD FACSAria II, naive CD8 T cells were FACS-sorted as CD8+CD4-CCR7+CD45RA+ and collected into RLT Plus buffer. To test detection sensitivity, Jurkat RNA equal to ten TCR copies was added to samples of 20,000-1,000,000 naive CD8 T cells. CD8 T cells were enriched with RosetteSep CD8+ T Cell Enrichment Cocktail and Ficoll-Paque, followed by ACK red cell lysis. The receptor library was made with PCR. The instrument was an Illumina HiSeq 4000. Bulk TCR libraries were prepared as previously described, using TCR primers listed in Table S5. Purification of total RNA was performed with the Qiagen AllPrep DNA/RNA kit. Before analysis, reads from multiple sequencing runs of the same library were pooled. On the study's bioinformatics: Reads were retained only if their TCR constant sequence matched exactly, and those retained reads were trimmed to 150 nt and grouped according to their 12-nt molecular barcodes. Reads inside each barcode group were sub-clustered using a 15% Levenshtein threshold, and a quality-weighted consensus sequence was constructed for each RNA molecule. Non-functional sequences were removed, as were lower-count sequences one edit away from another. On the basis of fitting two negative binomial distributions, barcode sub-clusters with fewer than 20% of the maximum read count were discarded. TCRdb trimmed the raw reads at Q25, called clones with MiXCR and kept productive beta chains. Merged by CDR3 protein, the rows form single entries marked with the most common genes and DNA. For this entry, the V and J calls and clone size follow TCRdb and not the study's own pipeline. A total of about 320,000 distinct CDR3 sequences appear in this sample, about 21% of them only once. Of the sample, 0.81% is held by the ten largest clones.

The sequencing input was naive CD8+ T cells from blood, with Jurkat cell RNA spiked in. In the paper's terms, the cell subset or site label means: FACS-sorted CD8+CD4-CCR7+CD45RA+ naive T cells. The sequence was obtained from a human donor in good health. Some libraries in this study had Jurkat cell RNA spiked in. In this chain, TRBV6-6 is recombined with TRBJ2-7, and perhaps TRBD1 as D gene, on 5 matching bases. The CDR3 amino acid sequence is: CVSSYSRQGNYEQYF. DNA sequence: TGTGTCAGCAGTTACTCGCGGCAGGGAAACTACGAGCAGTACTTC.